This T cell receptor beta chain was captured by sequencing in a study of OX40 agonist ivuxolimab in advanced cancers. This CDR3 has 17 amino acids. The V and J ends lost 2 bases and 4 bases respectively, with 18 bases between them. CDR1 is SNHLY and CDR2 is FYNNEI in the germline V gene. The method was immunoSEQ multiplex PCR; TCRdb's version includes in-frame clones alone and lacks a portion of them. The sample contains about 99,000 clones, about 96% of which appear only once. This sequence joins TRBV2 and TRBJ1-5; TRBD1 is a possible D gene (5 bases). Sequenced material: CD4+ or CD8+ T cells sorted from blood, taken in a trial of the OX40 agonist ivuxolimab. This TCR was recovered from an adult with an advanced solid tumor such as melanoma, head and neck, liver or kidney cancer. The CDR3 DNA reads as TGTGCCAGCAGTGAACGGGGGGATACGCCCGGGAATCAGCCCCAGCATTTT. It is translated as CASSERGDTPGNQPQHF. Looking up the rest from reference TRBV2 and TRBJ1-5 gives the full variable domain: EPEVTQTPSHQVTQMGQEVILRCVPISNHLYFYWYRQILGQKVEFLVSFYNNEISEKSEIFDDQFSVERPDGSNFTLKIRSTKLEDSAMYFCASSERGDTPGNQPQHFGDGTRLSIL.